The 24 T cell receptor beta chains listed next were all sequenced from one sample in a study of cytomegalovirus exposure and HLA in healthy donors. TCRdb keeps only in-frame clones here, not all; method: immunoSEQ multiplex PCR. The sample consists of about 110,000 clones, approximately 96% of them appearing once. Specimen: PBMCs. These receptors were collected from a woman younger than 30 in good health and CMV-seronegative.

The rearrangement joins TRBV28 to TRBJ1-4; D unresolved. The V gene lost 2 bases and the J gene lost 0 bases, with 10 bases spanning the gap. Germline V gives CDR1 MDHEN, CDR2 SYDVKM. This CDR3 is built from 16 residues. The CDR3 nucleotides are TGTGCCAGCAGTTTAAGCGGGGAAGCAACTAATGAAAAACTGTTTTTT. It specifies CASSLSGEATNEKLFF.

V usage is TRBV5-6 and J usage is TRBJ2-2, with D unclear. Germline V gives CDR1 SGHDT, CDR2 YYEEEE. V lost 3 bases, J lost 0 bases, and 9 bases lay in between. This CDR3 has 15 residues. The CDR3 region is CASSWSGSNTGELFF. CDR3 coding DNA: TGTGCCAGCAGCTGGAGTGGCTCGAACACCGGGGAGCTGTTTTTT.

The chain is built from TRBV7-2 and TRBJ1-1; 7 positions match TRBD1. Germline trimming cut 5 bases from V and 1 base from J; bases unmatched to any gene: 7. The CDR3 consists of 15 residues. The germline CDR1 and CDR2 sequences are SGHTA and FQGNSA. The CDR3 loop is CASSTRQGWNTEAFF. The CDR3 DNA sequence: TGTGCCAGCAGCACCCGACAGGGTTGGAACACTGAAGCTTTCTTT.

This clone was detected only a few times. The chain recombines TRBV18 with TRBJ2-2; the D is unclear. Germline CDR1 KGHSH, CDR2 LQKENI. V was cut by 7 bases and J by 0 bases, with 12 bases left in between. The CDR3 spans 15 residues. The CDR3 protein is CASLASGANTGELFF. The CDR3 DNA is TGTGCCAGCTTAGCCTCCGGCGCGAACACCGGGGAGCTGTTTTTT.

V usage is TRBV19 and J usage is TRBJ2-5; 8 bases match TRBD1. Trimming at V came to 5 bases and at J to 5 bases, leaving 4 bases not matched to a gene. The germline V gene encodes CDR1 LNHDA and CDR2 SQIVND (reference sequence). The CDR3 length is 13 residues. This chain's CDR3 is CASSLDREETQYF. CDR3 sequence (DNA): TGTGCCAGTAGTCTGGACAGGGAGGAGACCCAGTACTTC.

The chain is built from TRBV27 and TRBJ1-4; tentatively, D is TRBD1 (5 bases). Per the germline V gene, CDR1 is MNHEY and CDR2 is SMNVEV (reference sequence). The CDR3 has 17 amino acids. The ends were cut back, 6 bases at V and 0 bases at J, with 17 bases in the middle. The CDR3 DNA sequence: TGTGCCAGCAGGAGGTTAGGGGCTTTCACAACTAATGAAAAACTGTTTTTT. Encoded protein: CASRRLGAFTTNEKLFF.

This chain links TRBV19 with TRBJ2-7; D may be TRBD1 (6 bases). In germline, CDR1 is LNHDA, CDR2 SQIVND (reference sequence). The CDR3 sequence is 15 residues long. V lost 0 bases, J lost 3 bases, and 12 bases lay in between. The CDR3 DNA reads as TGTGCCAGTAGTATAGAAGGGTCAGGGGACTACGAGCAGTACTTC. It specifies CASSIEGSGDYEQYF.

The chain recombines TRBV4-3 with TRBJ1-4; tentatively, D is TRBD1 (6 bases). CDR3 length: 16 residues. Looked up from germline, CDR1 is LGHNA and CDR2 is YSLEER. The germline V and J ends were trimmed by 0 bases and 0 bases, with 8 bases remaining between them. The CDR3 nucleotides are TGCGCCAGCAGCCAAGAAGGGGGGGCAACTAATGAAAAACTGTTTTTT. It translates to CASSQEGGATNEKLFF.

The V call is TRBV11-2, the J call TRBJ1-5; 11 bases map to TRBD1. The germline V gene has CDR1 SGHAT and CDR2 FQNNGV. After removal of 5 bases from V and 7 bases from J, the junction contained 10 bases not matched to a gene. This CDR3 is 16 amino acids long. DNA of the CDR3: TGTGCCAGCAGCCCCAGACCCGGGACAGGGGGGCAGCCCCAGCATTTT. As protein: CASSPRPGTGGQPQHF.

The V gene is TRBV7-2, the J gene TRBJ2-6, with D tentatively TRBD1 (6 bases). This CDR3 has 17 residues. Germline V gene lookup returns CDR1 SGHTA and CDR2 FQGNSA. V dropped 2 bases and J dropped 2 bases, with 13 bases sitting between them. The CDR3: CASSLRAQGTGANVLTF. The CDR3, as DNA: TGTGCCAGCAGCTTAAGAGCCCAGGGGACTGGGGCCAACGTCCTGACTTTC.

Here the CDR3 reads CASRVTGGNSPLHF. Here the CDR3 DNA reads TGTGCCAGCAGAGTTACAGGCGGTAATTCACCCCTCCACTTT. V is TRBV2 and J is TRBJ1-6; D might be TRBD1 (5 bases). Germline V lookup: CDR1 SNHLY, CDR2 FYNNEI. The CDR3 is 14 amino acids. V shed 6 bases and J shed 6 bases, with 12 bases lying between them.

The rearrangement links TRBV27 to TRBJ2-7; D is uncertain. Trimming removed 5 bases from V and 4 bases from J, with 12 bases in between. Germline CDR1 and CDR2: MNHEY and SMNVEV (reference sequence). This CDR3 region has 13 residues. The chain's CDR3 is CASSVYPRYEQYF. The CDR3 DNA is TGTGCCAGCAGTGTCTACCCGAGGTACGAGCAGTACTTC.

J is TRBJ1-1 and V is TRBV9, with D possibly matching TRBD1 (5 bases). The CDR3 is 14 residues long. V dropped 3 bases and J dropped 3 bases, with 12 bases sitting between them. Germline V lookup: CDR1 SGDLS, CDR2 YYNGEE. CDR3 in amino acids: CASSAIRAYTEAFF. In DNA form, the CDR3 reads TGTGCCAGCAGCGCAATCAGGGCGTACACTGAAGCTTTCTTT. Full variable domain (outside the CDR3, taken from reference TRBV9 and TRBJ1-1): DSGVTQTPKHLITATGQRVTLRCSPRSGDLSVYWYQQSLDQGLQFLIQYYNGEERAKGNILERFSAQQFPDLHSELNLSSLELGDSALYFCASSAIRAYTEAFFGQGTRLTVV.

This chain's CDR3 is CASSLNYGDEQFF. CDR3 DNA: TGTGCCAGCAGCCTTAATTACGGGGATGAGCAGTTCTTC. The chain employs TRBV11-2 and TRBJ2-1, with D possibly TRBD2 on 5 matching bases. V was pared by 5 bases and J by 8 bases, with 13 bases between. This CDR3 spans 13 amino acids. Germline CDR1 reads SGHAT; CDR2 reads FQNNGV.

The rearrangement joins TRBV4-2 to TRBJ1-5; D remains ambiguous. Germline V gene lookup returns CDR1 LGHNA and CDR2 YNFKEQ. The CDR3 extends over 13 amino acids. The V end lost 4 bases, the J end lost 5 bases, and 9 bases lay between the germline ends. The CDR3 sequence: CASSPRRDQPQHF. CDR3 coding DNA: TGTGCCAGCAGCCCGCGCCGGGATCAGCCCCAGCATTTT.

The chain is built from TRBV9 and TRBJ1-2, with D perhaps matching TRBD1 (6 bases). V lost 4 bases and J 1 base, leaving 14 bases between the germline ends. Germline V gene lookup returns CDR1 SGDLS and CDR2 YYNGEE. The CDR3 is 15 residues long. The CDR3 protein is CASSFGTSNNYGYTF. In DNA form, the CDR3 reads TGTGCCAGCAGCTTCGGGACATCAAATAACTATGGCTACACCTTC.

The chain combines TRBV6-1 with TRBJ2-7, with TRBD1 identical over 8 bases. V lost 6 bases and J lost 2; bases outside the gene matches: 3. This CDR3 is built from 13 residues. Looked up from germline, CDR1 is MNHNS and CDR2 is SASEGT. In nucleotides, the CDR3 is TGTGCCAGCAGACGGACAGGGACCTACGAGCAGTACTTC. It codes for CASRRTGTYEQYF.

The rearrangement uses TRBV5-1 and TRBJ1-1, with D unclear. In germline, CDR1 is SGHRS, CDR2 YFSETQ. The CDR3 is made up of 17 amino acids. V lost 4 bases to trimming and J lost 2 bases, with 21 bases between them. The CDR3 DNA follows: TGCGCCAGCAGCGCCGCCCGTGTCGGTTCGGGAAACACTGAAGCTTTCTTT. Amino acid sequence: CASSAARVGSGNTEAFF.

DNA for the CDR3: TGCAGCGTTGAGAGCGGGGGGGACAATGAGCAGTTCTTC. This encodes CSVESGGDNEQFF. The chain carries TRBV29-1 and TRBJ2-1; 10 bases are shared with TRBD2. The CDR3 length is 13 residues. V lost 3 bases to trimming and J lost 5 bases; unmatched junction nucleotides: 1. Per germline, CDR1 SQVTM and CDR2 ANQGSEA.

This chain links TRBV28 with TRBJ1-6; no clear D gene. V lost 7 bases, J lost 0 bases, and 7 bases lay in between. CDR1 is MDHEN, CDR2 SYDVKM, per germline. This CDR3 spans 14 amino acids. The CDR3 sequence: CASIPSSYNSPLHF. The CDR3, as DNA: TGTGCCAGCATTCCTAGCTCCTATAATTCACCCCTCCACTTT. Together with reference TRBV28 and TRBJ1-6, the CDR3 gives the full variable domain: DVKVTQSSRYLVKRTGEKVFLECVQDMDHENMFWYRQDPGLGLRLIYFSYDVKMKEKGDIPEGYSVSREKKERFSLILESASTNQTSMYLCASIPSSYNSPLHFGNGTRLTVT.

The chain has TRBV10-3 and TRBJ1-3, with TRBD1 matching over 7 bases. There are 15 residues in the CDR3. Germline V gives CDR1 ENHRY, CDR2 SYGVKD. The V segment lost 7 bases and the J segment 2 bases; nucleotides outside the gene matches: 8. The CDR3 spells CAITDTGVPGNTIYF. CDR3 DNA sequence: TGTGCCATCACAGATACAGGGGTTCCTGGAAACACCATATATTTT.

The chain has TRBV21-1 and TRBJ1-5; TRBD1 is the table's D call, not checked against the DNA. TRBV21-1 is annotated as a pseudogene. The CDR3 runs 15 residues. The CDR3 is CASSLGQGLNQPQHF. The CDR3 nucleotides read TGTGCCAGCAGCCTTGGACAGGGCCTAAATCAGCCCCAGCATTTT.

V is TRBV4-3 and J is TRBJ2-1, with 9 nucleotides matching TRBD2. The J segment lost 2 bases and the V segment lost 3 bases, leaving 8 bases of the junction unmatched. There are 17 residues in the CDR3. Germline-derived CDR1 and CDR2 are LGHNA and YSLEER. This chain's CDR3 is CASSQDRAGGAYNEQFF. CDR3 bases: TGCGCCAGCAGCCAGGACCGAGCGGGGGGCGCCTACAATGAGCAGTTCTTC.

The chain couples TRBV10-2 to TRBJ1-2; TRBD1 might be the D (6 bases). Trimming shortened V by 9 bases and J by 0 bases, and 11 bases separated the two germline ends. CDR1 and CDR2 (germline): WSHSY, SAAADI. The CDR3 spans 13 residues. The CDR3 coding sequence is TGCGCCAGAAAAGGGGGAACTAACTATGGCTACACCTTC. Translation gives CARKGGTNYGYTF.